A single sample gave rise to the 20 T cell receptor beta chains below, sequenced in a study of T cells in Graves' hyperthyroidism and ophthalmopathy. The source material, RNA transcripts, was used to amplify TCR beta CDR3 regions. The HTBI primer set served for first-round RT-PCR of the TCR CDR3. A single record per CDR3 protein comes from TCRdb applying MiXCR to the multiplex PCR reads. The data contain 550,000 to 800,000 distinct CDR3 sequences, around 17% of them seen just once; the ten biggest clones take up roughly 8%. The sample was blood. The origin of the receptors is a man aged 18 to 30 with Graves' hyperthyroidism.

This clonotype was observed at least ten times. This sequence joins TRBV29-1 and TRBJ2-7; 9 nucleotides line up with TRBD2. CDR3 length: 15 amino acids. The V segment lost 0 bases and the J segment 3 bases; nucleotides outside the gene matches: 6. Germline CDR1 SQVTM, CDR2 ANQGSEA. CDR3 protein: CSVEDLLAGNYEQYF. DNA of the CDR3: TGCAGCGTTGAAGATCTTCTAGCGGGGAACTACGAGCAGTACTTC.

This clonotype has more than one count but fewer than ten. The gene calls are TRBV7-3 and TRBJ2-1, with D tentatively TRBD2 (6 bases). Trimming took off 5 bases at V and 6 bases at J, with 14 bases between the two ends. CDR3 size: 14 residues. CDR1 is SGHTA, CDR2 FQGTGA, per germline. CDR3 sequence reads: CASSEAGGRNEQFF. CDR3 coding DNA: TGTGCCAGCAGCGAGGCCGGAGGGCGCAATGAGCAGTTCTTC.

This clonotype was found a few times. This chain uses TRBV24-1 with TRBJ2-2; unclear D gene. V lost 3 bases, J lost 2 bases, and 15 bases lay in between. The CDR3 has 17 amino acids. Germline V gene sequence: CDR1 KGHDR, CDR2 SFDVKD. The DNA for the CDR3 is TGTGCCACCAGTGATCCGGCAGCTTGGAGAAACACCGGGGAGCTGTTTTTT. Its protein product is CATSDPAAWRNTGELFF.

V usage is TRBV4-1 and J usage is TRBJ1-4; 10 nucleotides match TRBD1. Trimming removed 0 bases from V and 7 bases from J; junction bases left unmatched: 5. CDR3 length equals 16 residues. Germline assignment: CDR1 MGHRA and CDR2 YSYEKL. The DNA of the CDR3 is TGCGCCAGCAGCCAAGATGGGACAGGGGTTGGTGAAAAACTGTTTTTT. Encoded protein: CASSQDGTGVGEKLFF.

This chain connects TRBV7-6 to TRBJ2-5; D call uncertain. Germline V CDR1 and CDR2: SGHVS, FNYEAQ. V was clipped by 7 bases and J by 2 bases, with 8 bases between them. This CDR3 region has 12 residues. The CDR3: CASKQYQETQYF. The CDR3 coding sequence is TGTGCCAGCAAGCAGTATCAAGAGACCCAGTACTTC.

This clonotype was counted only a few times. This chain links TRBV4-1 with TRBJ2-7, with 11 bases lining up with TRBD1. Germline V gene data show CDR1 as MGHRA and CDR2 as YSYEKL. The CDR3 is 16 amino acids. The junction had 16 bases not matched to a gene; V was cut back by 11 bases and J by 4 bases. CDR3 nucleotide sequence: TGCGCCGGGACAGGGGGGGCGGGAGGCCTCACTTACGAGCAGTACTTC. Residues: CAGTGGAGGLTYEQYF.

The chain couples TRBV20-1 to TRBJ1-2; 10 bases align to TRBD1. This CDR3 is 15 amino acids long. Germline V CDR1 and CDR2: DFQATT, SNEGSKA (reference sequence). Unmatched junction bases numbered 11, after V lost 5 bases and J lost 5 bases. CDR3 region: CSAVMRTGGRYGYTF. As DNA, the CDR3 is TGCAGTGCTGTAATGCGGACAGGGGGGAGATATGGCTACACCTTC.

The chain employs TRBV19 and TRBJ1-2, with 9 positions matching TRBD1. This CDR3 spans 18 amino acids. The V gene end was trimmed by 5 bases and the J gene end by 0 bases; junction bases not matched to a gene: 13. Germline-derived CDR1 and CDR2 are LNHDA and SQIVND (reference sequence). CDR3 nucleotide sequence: TGTGCCAGTAGTCCCGACAGGGGGTATTCGGTAACTAACTATGGCTACACCTTC. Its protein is CASSPDRGYSVTNYGYTF.

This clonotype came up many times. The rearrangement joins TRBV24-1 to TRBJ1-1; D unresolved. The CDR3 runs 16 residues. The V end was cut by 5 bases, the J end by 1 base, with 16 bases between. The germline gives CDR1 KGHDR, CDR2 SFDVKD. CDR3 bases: TGTGCCACCAGTGCCTCACCGGGAGAAGCGAACACTGAAGCTTTCTTT. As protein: CATSASPGEANTEAFF.

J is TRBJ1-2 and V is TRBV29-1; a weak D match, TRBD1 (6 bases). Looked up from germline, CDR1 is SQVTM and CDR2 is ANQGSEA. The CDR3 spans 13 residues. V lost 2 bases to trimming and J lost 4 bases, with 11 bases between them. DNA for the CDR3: TGCAGCGTTGAAAGGGGGAAGGCCTATGGCTACACCTTC. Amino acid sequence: CSVERGKAYGYTF.

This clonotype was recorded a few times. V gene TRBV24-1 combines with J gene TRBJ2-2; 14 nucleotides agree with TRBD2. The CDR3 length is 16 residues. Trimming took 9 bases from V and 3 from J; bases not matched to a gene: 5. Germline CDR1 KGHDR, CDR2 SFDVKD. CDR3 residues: CATQTSGREDTGELFF. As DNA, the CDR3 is TGTGCCACCCAGACTAGCGGGAGGGAGGACACCGGGGAGCTGTTTTTT.

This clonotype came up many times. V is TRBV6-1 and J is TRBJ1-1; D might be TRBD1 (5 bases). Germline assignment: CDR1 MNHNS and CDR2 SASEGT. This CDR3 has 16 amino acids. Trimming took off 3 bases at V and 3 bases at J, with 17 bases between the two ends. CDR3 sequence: CASSEPPGKEYTEAFF. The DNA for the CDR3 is TGTGCCAGCAGTGAGCCCCCAGGGAAAGAATACACTGAAGCTTTCTTT.

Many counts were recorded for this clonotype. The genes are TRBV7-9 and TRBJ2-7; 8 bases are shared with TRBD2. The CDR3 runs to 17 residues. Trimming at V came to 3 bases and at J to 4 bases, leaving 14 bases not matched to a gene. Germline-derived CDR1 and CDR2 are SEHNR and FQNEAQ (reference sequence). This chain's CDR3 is CASSFLPAAGGGYEQYF. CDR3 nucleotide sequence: TGTGCCAGCAGCTTTCTCCCAGCCGCGGGAGGAGGTTACGAGCAGTACTTC.

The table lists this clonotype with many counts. CDR3 protein: CASSPQDPGALETQYF. CDR3 nucleotides: TGTGCCAGCAGTCCCCAGGACCCGGGGGCTTTAGAGACCCAGTACTTC. The rearrangement joins TRBV12-3 or TRBV12-4 to TRBJ2-5; tentatively, D is TRBD1 or TRBD2 (6 bases each). The CDR3 has 16 amino acids. V was cut by 5 bases and J by 4 bases, with 20 bases left in between.

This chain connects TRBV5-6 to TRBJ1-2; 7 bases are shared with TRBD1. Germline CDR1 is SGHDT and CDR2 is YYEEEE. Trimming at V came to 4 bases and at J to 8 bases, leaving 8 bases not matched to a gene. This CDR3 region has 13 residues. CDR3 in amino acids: CASSPGQSAGYTF. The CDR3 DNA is TGTGCCAGCAGCCCGGGACAGAGTGCGGGCTACACCTTC.

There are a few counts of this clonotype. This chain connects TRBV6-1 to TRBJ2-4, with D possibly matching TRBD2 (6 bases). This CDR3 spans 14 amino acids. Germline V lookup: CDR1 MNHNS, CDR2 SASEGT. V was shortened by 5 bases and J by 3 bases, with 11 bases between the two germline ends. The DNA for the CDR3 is TGTGCCAGCAGTCGATCGGGAGACAAAAACATTCAGTACTTC. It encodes CASSRSGDKNIQYF.

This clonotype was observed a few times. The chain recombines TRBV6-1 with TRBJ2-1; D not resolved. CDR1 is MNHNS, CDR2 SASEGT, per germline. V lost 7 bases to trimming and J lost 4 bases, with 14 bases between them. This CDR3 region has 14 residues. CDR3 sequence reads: CASIQSLGYNEQFF. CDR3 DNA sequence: TGTGCCAGCATCCAATCCTTAGGGTACAATGAGCAGTTCTTC.

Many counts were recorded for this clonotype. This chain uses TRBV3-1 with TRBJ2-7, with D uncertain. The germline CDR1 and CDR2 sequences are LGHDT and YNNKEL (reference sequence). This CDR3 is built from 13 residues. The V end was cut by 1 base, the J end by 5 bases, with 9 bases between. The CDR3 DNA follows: TGTGCCAGCAGCCAAGGGGCCCTGGACGAGCAGTACTTC. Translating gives CASSQGALDEQYF.

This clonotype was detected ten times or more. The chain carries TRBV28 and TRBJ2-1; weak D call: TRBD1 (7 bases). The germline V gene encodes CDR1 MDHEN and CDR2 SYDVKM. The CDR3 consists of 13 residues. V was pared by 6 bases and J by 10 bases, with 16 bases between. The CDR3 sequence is CASSGGQYTEQFF. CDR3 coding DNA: TGTGCCAGCAGCGGGGGACAGTACACAGAGCAGTTCTTC.

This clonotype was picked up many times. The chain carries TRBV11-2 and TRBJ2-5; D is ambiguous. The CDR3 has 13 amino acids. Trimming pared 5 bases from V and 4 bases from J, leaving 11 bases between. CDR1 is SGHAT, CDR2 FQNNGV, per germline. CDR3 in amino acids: CASSPWTGETQYF. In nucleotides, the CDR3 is TGTGCCAGCAGCCCCTGGACGGGAGAGACCCAGTACTTC. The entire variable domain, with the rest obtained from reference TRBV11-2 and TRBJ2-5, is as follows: EAGVAQSPRYKIIEKRQSVAFWCNPISGHATLYWYQQILGQGPKLLIQFQNNGVVDDSQLPKDRFSAERLKGVDSTLKIQPAKLEDSAVYLCASSPWTGETQYFGPGTRLLVL.